A selection of T cell receptor beta chains follows, all from one sample in a study of T cells after yellow fever vaccination. TCRdb reprocessed the 5' RACE reads with MiXCR, giving one entry per CDR3 protein. The sample yields about 340,000 distinct CDR3 sequences, 3.5% to 4.5% seen once. The sequencing here drew on PBMCs, taken 5 days after the yellow fever booster vaccination. These receptors all stem from a man aged 18 to 30 who received the YFV17D yellow fever vaccine. The CDR3 runs from the conserved cysteine through the conserved F or W. A D gene is named only where the DNA matches it firmly. Rows may omit the clone size; those that give it use once, few, many or a size class.

clone size: many
D gene: NA
J gene: TRBJ1-3
V gene: TRBV18
CDR3 DNA: TGTGCCAGCTCACCACCTGGCGGGAGAATTGGAAACACCATATATTTT
CDR3 protein: CASSPPGGRIGNTIYF

clone size: many
D gene: NA
J gene: TRBJ2-3
V gene: TRBV5-1
CDR3 DNA: TGTGCCAGCAGCCCGGAGGGCGATACGCAGTATTTT
CDR3 protein: CASSPEGDTQYF

clone size: NA
D gene: NA
J gene: TRBJ1-5
V gene: TRBV20-1
CDR3 DNA: TGCAGTGCTAGAGACGGCAATCAGCCCCAGCATTTT
CDR3 protein: CSARDGNQPQHF

clone size: few
D gene: TRBD1
J gene: TRBJ2-7
V gene: TRBV27
CDR3 DNA: TGTGCCAGCAGTCTACAGGGGACCTACGAGCAGTACTTC
CDR3 protein: CASSLQGTYEQYF

clone size: few
D gene: NA
J gene: TRBJ1-6
V gene: TRBV12-3/TRBV12-4
CDR3 DNA: TGTGCCAGCAGTTTAGCCCTGAATTCACCCCTCCACTTT
CDR3 protein: CASSLALNSPLHF

clone size: NA
D gene: NA
J gene: TRBJ2-7
V gene: TRBV27
CDR3 DNA: TGTGCCAGCAGGTGGGCCGGAGGTCCAACCTACGAGCAGTACTTC
CDR3 protein: CASRWAGGPTYEQYF

clone size: many
D gene: TRBD1
J gene: TRBJ2-3
V gene: TRBV12-3/TRBV12-4
CDR3 DNA: TGTGCCAGCACCCGGGACAGGGGGGGCCCAGATACGCAGTATTTT
CDR3 protein: CASTRDRGGPDTQYF

clone size: NA
D gene: NA
J gene: TRBJ2-1
V gene: TRBV5-1
CDR3 DNA: TGCGCCAGCAGCTTGGCACAACTTCACTCCTACAATGAGCAGTTCTTC
CDR3 protein: CASSLAQLHSYNEQFF

clone size: NA
D gene: TRBD2
J gene: TRBJ2-1
V gene: TRBV4-1
CDR3 DNA: TGCGCCAGCAGCCAAGATCTGCGGGAGGTCAATGAGCAGTTCTTC
CDR3 protein: CASSQDLREVNEQFF

clone size: few
D gene: NA
J gene: TRBJ1-5
V gene: TRBV6-2/TRBV6-3
CDR3 DNA: TGTGCCAGCAGTAAGGGGTATAGCAATCAGCCCCAGCATTTT
CDR3 protein: CASSKGYSNQPQHF

clone size: few
D gene: NA
J gene: TRBJ1-2
V gene: TRBV5-1
CDR3 DNA: TGCGCCAGCAGCTTGGATGGCCAAGGGGCACACTACACCTTC
CDR3 protein: CASSLDGQGAHYTF

clone size: few
D gene: TRBD1
J gene: TRBJ1-3
V gene: TRBV2
CDR3 DNA: TGTGCCAGCAGTCCGACAGGGGGCTCTGGAAACACCATATATTTT
CDR3 protein: CASSPTGGSGNTIYF

clone size: few
D gene: NA
J gene: TRBJ2-1
V gene: TRBV11-3
CDR3 DNA: TGTGCCAGCAGCTCCAATCGGGGTATCTACAATGAGCAGTTCTTC
CDR3 protein: CASSSNRGIYNEQFF

clone size: many
D gene: NA
J gene: TRBJ2-4
V gene: TRBV2
CDR3 DNA: TGTGCCAGCAGTGATCGTCCGGGGCCTGAGAACATTCAGTACTTC
CDR3 protein: CASSDRPGPENIQYF

clone size: few
D gene: NA
J gene: TRBJ1-5
V gene: TRBV24-1
CDR3 DNA: TGTGCCACCAGTGACCGACAGAGCAATCAGCCCCAGCATTTT
CDR3 protein: CATSDRQSNQPQHF

clone size: many
D gene: NA
J gene: TRBJ2-4
V gene: TRBV9
CDR3 DNA: TGTGCCAGCAGCCCATCAGGCGGGTGGGAAAACATTCAGTACTTC
CDR3 protein: CASSPSGGWENIQYF

clone size: NA
D gene: NA
J gene: TRBJ2-2
V gene: TRBV28
CDR3 DNA: TGTGCCAGCAATTTCGTGGTGCCCCACACCGGGGAGCTGTTTTTT
CDR3 protein: CASNFVVPHTGELFF

clone size: few
D gene: NA
J gene: TRBJ2-5
V gene: TRBV7-2
CDR3 DNA: TGTGCCAGCAGCTTAGTGGCTACACAAGAGACCCAGTACTTC
CDR3 protein: CASSLVATQETQYF

clone size: few
D gene: NA
J gene: TRBJ2-2
V gene: TRBV11-3
CDR3 DNA: TGTGCCAGCAGCTTAGTGTGGACCGGGGAGCTGTTTTTT
CDR3 protein: CASSLVWTGELFF

clone size: many
D gene: TRBD1
J gene: TRBJ2-2
V gene: TRBV25-1
CDR3 DNA: TGTGCCAGCAGTGAACAGGGGGCCGGGGAGCTGTTTTTT
CDR3 protein: CASSEQGAGELFF

clone size: NA
D gene: TRBD1
J gene: TRBJ1-2
V gene: TRBV12-3/TRBV12-4
CDR3 DNA: TGTGCCAGCAGTTTAAGGACAGGGCAAGGCTACACCTTC
CDR3 protein: CASSLRTGQGYTF

clone size: NA
D gene: TRBD2
J gene: TRBJ2-6
V gene: TRBV20-1
CDR3 DNA: TGCAGCGCCCGGGAGGACCCCGATGGGGCCAACGTCCTGACTTTC
CDR3 protein: CSAREDPDGANVLTF

clone size: NA
D gene: TRBD1
J gene: TRBJ1-2
V gene: TRBV7-2
CDR3 DNA: TGTGCCAGCAGCTGGACAGGGGGCCTTGGCTACACCTTC
CDR3 protein: CASSWTGGLGYTF

clone size: few
D gene: TRBD2
J gene: TRBJ2-3
V gene: TRBV4-3
CDR3 DNA: TGCGCCAGCAGCCAAAGCGGGGGGTGGTTTGGTACGCAGTATTTT
CDR3 protein: CASSQSGGWFGTQYF

clone size: many
D gene: NA
J gene: TRBJ1-3
V gene: TRBV6-5
CDR3 DNA: TGTGCCAGCAGTTATTCGACAGCTGGAAACACCATATATTTT
CDR3 protein: CASSYSTAGNTIYF

clone size: few
D gene: NA
J gene: TRBJ2-2
V gene: TRBV7-9
CDR3 DNA: TGTGCCAGCAGCTTCGGTTTTACCGGGGAGCTGTTTTTT
CDR3 protein: CASSFGFTGELFF

clone size: many
D gene: NA
J gene: TRBJ2-5
V gene: TRBV27
CDR3 DNA: TGTGCCAGCAGTTTCAGTTTCCAAGAGACCCAGTACTTC
CDR3 protein: CASSFSFQETQYF

clone size: few
D gene: NA
J gene: TRBJ1-2
V gene: TRBV28
CDR3 DNA: TGTGCCAGCGGGGCTCAGGAGAGGTATGGCTACACCTTC
CDR3 protein: CASGAQERYGYTF

clone size: NA
D gene: TRBD1
J gene: TRBJ2-7
V gene: TRBV7-6
CDR3 DNA: TGTGCCAGCAGTTCACAGGGGTCCGGGACGAGGGAGCAGTACTTC
CDR3 protein: CASSSQGSGTREQYF

clone size: NA
D gene: TRBD2
J gene: TRBJ2-7
V gene: TRBV12-3/TRBV12-4
CDR3 DNA: TGTGCCAGCAGTGATGGGCGAGCGGGGGGGCACGAGCAGTACTTC
CDR3 protein: CASSDGRAGGHEQYF

clone size: few
D gene: TRBD2
J gene: TRBJ2-5
V gene: TRBV5-1
CDR3 DNA: TGCGCCAGCAGCAAAGCGGGGGGCCCCGATGGGGTGACCCAGTACTTC
CDR3 protein: CASSKAGGPDGVTQYF

clone size: NA
D gene: TRBD2
J gene: TRBJ2-1
V gene: TRBV10-3
CDR3 DNA: TGTGCCATCACCGCGTTGGGTAGCGGGGACTACAATGAGCAGTTCTTC
CDR3 protein: CAITALGSGDYNEQFF

clone size: few
D gene: NA
J gene: TRBJ1-3
V gene: TRBV11-3
CDR3 DNA: TGTGCCAGCAGGCCCGGGACATTCACTGGAAACACCATATATTTT
CDR3 protein: CASRPGTFTGNTIYF

clone size: NA
D gene: NA
J gene: TRBJ1-2
V gene: TRBV6-5
CDR3 DNA: TGTGCCAGCCGCCTGGGGGTCTATGGTGGCTACACCTTC
CDR3 protein: CASRLGVYGGYTF

clone size: NA
D gene: NA
J gene: TRBJ2-5
V gene: TRBV29-1
CDR3 DNA: TGCAGCGTTGCTCGCAGGCCCCTCCAAGAGACCCAGTACTTC
CDR3 protein: CSVARRPLQETQYF

clone size: NA
D gene: NA
J gene: TRBJ1-1
V gene: TRBV18
CDR3 DNA: TGTGCCAGCTCACTGGGCGGGGAGACTGAAGCTTTCTTT
CDR3 protein: CASSLGGETEAFF

clone size: NA
D gene: NA
J gene: TRBJ1-2
V gene: TRBV7-6
CDR3 DNA: TGTGCCAGCAGCTTATTAACGGCAGGGACCTATGGCTACACCTTC
CDR3 protein: CASSLLTAGTYGYTF

clone size: many
D gene: NA
J gene: TRBJ2-7
V gene: TRBV18
CDR3 DNA: TGTGCCAGCTCCCCCCCGACATTAAAGTACGAGCAGTACTTC
CDR3 protein: CASSPPTLKYEQYF

clone size: few
D gene: NA
J gene: TRBJ1-1
V gene: TRBV20-1
CDR3 DNA: TGCAGTGCCCCAGACAGCACTGAAGCTTTCTTT
CDR3 protein: CSAPDSTEAFF

clone size: few
D gene: NA
J gene: TRBJ2-1
V gene: TRBV20-1
CDR3 DNA: TGCAGTGCTAGAGATCGGAGGCTTTACAATGAGCAGTTCTTC
CDR3 protein: CSARDRRLYNEQFF

clone size: NA
D gene: NA
J gene: TRBJ2-2
V gene: TRBV5-1
CDR3 DNA: TGCGCCAGCAGCTCGACTGATCGGGGGGAGCTGTTTTTT
CDR3 protein: CASSSTDRGELFF

clone size: NA
D gene: TRBD1
J gene: TRBJ2-7
V gene: TRBV4-1
CDR3 DNA: TGCGCCAGCAGCCACCGGACAGGGAACCCTTCCGAGCAGTACTTC
CDR3 protein: CASSHRTGNPSEQYF

clone size: many
D gene: TRBD1
J gene: TRBJ1-2
V gene: TRBV10-3
CDR3 DNA: TGTGCCACCACAGGGGGCTATGGCTACACCTTC
CDR3 protein: CATTGGYGYTF

clone size: few
D gene: NA
J gene: TRBJ1-1
V gene: TRBV7-2
CDR3 DNA: TGTGCCAGCATCCTTTCTGGGTTCGACACTGAAGCTTTCTTT
CDR3 protein: CASILSGFDTEAFF

clone size: NA
D gene: NA
J gene: TRBJ2-7
V gene: TRBV20-1
CDR3 DNA: TGCAGTGCATGGGGGGCTGAATACGAGCATTACTTC
CDR3 protein: CSAWGAEYEHYF

clone size: NA
D gene: TRBD1
J gene: TRBJ2-2
V gene: TRBV19
CDR3 DNA: TGTGCCAGTAGTACCCGGGACAGGGGAACCGGGGAGCTGTTTTTT
CDR3 protein: CASSTRDRGTGELFF

clone size: NA
D gene: TRBD2
J gene: TRBJ2-2
V gene: TRBV6-5
CDR3 DNA: TGTGCCAGCAGACGCCTACTAGCGGGGGGGACCGGGGAGCTGTTTTTT
CDR3 protein: CASRRLLAGGTGELFF

clone size: NA
D gene: NA
J gene: TRBJ1-5
V gene: TRBV20-1
CDR3 DNA: TGCAGTGCTGGGGGTGCCGGGACGGGTCAGCCCCAGCATTTT
CDR3 protein: CSAGGAGTGQPQHF

clone size: few
D gene: NA
J gene: TRBJ1-5
V gene: TRBV7-9
CDR3 DNA: TGTGCCAGCAGCTTAATTAGGTCCGAAGTCCAAGATAGCAATCAGCCCCAGCATTTT
CDR3 protein: CASSLIRSEVQDSNQPQHF

clone size: NA
D gene: NA
J gene: TRBJ2-3
V gene: TRBV5-1
CDR3 DNA: TGCGCCAGCAGTTTTGGCCCTGGGACCCGGATAGGCACAGATACGCAGTATTTT
CDR3 protein: CASSFGPGTRIGTDTQYF

clone size: few
D gene: NA
J gene: TRBJ2-1
V gene: TRBV4-1
CDR3 DNA: TGCGCCAGCAGCCAAGAGCGCGCGAGCTCCTACAATGAGCAGTTCTTC
CDR3 protein: CASSQERASSYNEQFF

clone size: many
D gene: NA
J gene: TRBJ1-4
V gene: TRBV12-3/TRBV12-4
CDR3 DNA: TGTGCCAGCAGTACGGACGGAACTAATGAAAAACTGTTTTTT
CDR3 protein: CASSTDGTNEKLFF

clone size: many
D gene: TRBD2
J gene: TRBJ2-3
V gene: TRBV14
CDR3 DNA: TGTGCCAGCAGCCGTGCGCCTAGCGGGTTTACAGATACGCAGTATTTT
CDR3 protein: CASSRAPSGFTDTQYF

clone size: NA
D gene: NA
J gene: TRBJ2-3
V gene: TRBV7-9
CDR3 DNA: TGTGCCAGCAGCTTAGTGGGGGTGGTGACCTCATATTTT
CDR3 protein: CASSLVGVVTSYF

clone size: NA
D gene: TRBD2
J gene: TRBJ2-1
V gene: TRBV7-9
CDR3 DNA: TGTGCCAGCAGGTCTCCGGCTAGCGGCCCTCAAAATGAGCAGTTCTTC
CDR3 protein: CASRSPASGPQNEQFF

clone size: NA
D gene: TRBD2
J gene: TRBJ2-5
V gene: TRBV24-1
CDR3 DNA: TGTGCCACCAGTGATTCAAGACTAGCGGGGGGGAATAAAGAGACCCAGTACTTC
CDR3 protein: CATSDSRLAGGNKETQYF

clone size: NA
D gene: NA
J gene: TRBJ2-1
V gene: TRBV6-5
CDR3 DNA: TGTGCCAGCAGAGGAGGACAGCTCTACAATGAGCAGTTCTTC
CDR3 protein: CASRGGQLYNEQFF